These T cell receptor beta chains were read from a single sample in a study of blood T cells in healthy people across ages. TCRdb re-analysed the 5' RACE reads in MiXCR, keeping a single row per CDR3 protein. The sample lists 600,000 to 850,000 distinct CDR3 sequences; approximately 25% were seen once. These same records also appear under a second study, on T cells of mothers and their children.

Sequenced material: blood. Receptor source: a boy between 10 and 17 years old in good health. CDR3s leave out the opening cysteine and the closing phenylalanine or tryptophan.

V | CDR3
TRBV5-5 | ASSLPSGSETQY
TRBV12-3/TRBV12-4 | ASRAGTQYGYT
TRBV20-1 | SAPLAGATYNEQF
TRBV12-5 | ASGFTDPTLQETQY
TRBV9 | ASSYTYSGYT
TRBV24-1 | ATSEAGRGEAF
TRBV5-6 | ASRRKGFVETQY
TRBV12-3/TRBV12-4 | ASSLTGGKLF
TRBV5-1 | ASSLEGYFTDTQY
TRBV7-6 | ASSLFSGVSYNEQF
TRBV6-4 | ASSDLAGRNEQF
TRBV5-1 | ASSLSEGTDEQY
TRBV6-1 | ASRLEVWTTEAF
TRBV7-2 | ASSSGTGVYEQY
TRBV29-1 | SVEVAGGTYEQF
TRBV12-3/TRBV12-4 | ASSSPASKFETQY
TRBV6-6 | ASTGQGAVELF
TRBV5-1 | ASSLESGGGDPQY
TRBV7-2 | ASQWGFNSYEQY
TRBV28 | ASSLTAGNTEAF
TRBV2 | ASSEDRTGYGYT
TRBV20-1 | SARGTSGVETQY
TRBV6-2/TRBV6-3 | ASRTDQGANYGYT
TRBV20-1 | SATKSGDYGYT
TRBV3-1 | ASSQGLAVHNEQF
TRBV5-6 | ASSLEEGEQF
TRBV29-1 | SVEDADTQY
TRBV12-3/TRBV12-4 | ASSSEFYGYT
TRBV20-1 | SARDLPTNEKLF
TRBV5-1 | ASSTGQAYTEAF
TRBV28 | ASGLSAGKPYEQY
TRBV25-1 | ASIPILRLECNEQF
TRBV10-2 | ATDPGLEKETQY
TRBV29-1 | SVKILGGLGNTIY
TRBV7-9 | ASSLPRSGDQETQY
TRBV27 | ASTPVYGYT
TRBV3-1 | ASSRYPPLEQY
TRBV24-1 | ATSGGPSYNEQF
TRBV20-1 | SGTPGGQETQY
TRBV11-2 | ASSLTGQVNSYEQY
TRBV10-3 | AISESSGELF
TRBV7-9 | ASSPRSGDTQY
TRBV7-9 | ASSFGSTEAF
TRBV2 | ASSLSPGGTQY
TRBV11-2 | ASSPVPSVSQETQY